The source of this TCR beta chain is a study of spatial heterogeneity in lung cancer (dated by TCRdb to the late 2010s). Study-level background: Beta-chain transcripts were consistently detected in greater numbers than alpha-chain transcripts, which likely reflects a higher abundance of beta-chain transcripts. A strong correlation was found between TCR transcript counts in tumor regions and a T cell transcriptional module score from matched bulk RNA-seq. In the raw uncorrected reads, each unique combination of TCR and UMI appeared more than ten times on average. TCR alpha and beta repertoires were quantitatively compared across multiple tumor regions, matched nontumor lung and blood in non-small cell lung cancer. Nonsynonymous mutation counts, determined by whole-exome sequencing of tumor tissue, were related to TCR repertoire features. At surgery, hundreds of tumor regions, some 61 matched nontumor lung samples and 56 PBMC samples were TCR-sequenced for both alpha and beta chains.

Reading the germline V gene (reference sequence) gives CDR1 SEHNR and CDR2 FQNEAQ. V is clipped by 5 bases and J by 0 bases, and the sequence between their germline boundaries is 11 bases long. Its CDR3 holds 15 amino acids, cysteine through phenylalanine. Only the CDR3 DNA is retained, 45 bases long and in frame from the first base. This clonotype was observed at least ten times. No cognate antigen has been identified for it. Nothing much larger sits one base from this clone, and base qualities are not available. According to the study, the label for this sample's time point signals: sample taken at primary tumor resection. Samples were obtained from about 75 patients with early-stage, untreated non-small cell lung cancer from the lung TRACERx cohort. Whole RNA extracted from tumor and nontumor lung tissue, or from cryopreserved PBMC samples, was used for TCR sequencing without cell sorting. Only patients for whom sufficient RNA was available from at least two tumor regions were selected for TCR sequencing. Tumor and adjacent nontumor lung specimens were reviewed by a lung pathologist before selection.

What the study reported, not specific to this receptor: Confirming at a functional level the hypothesis that regional TCRs recognize regional mutations was considered to require additional single-cell paired TCR alpha and beta sequencing. Counts of ubiquitous and regional expanded TCRs correlated with counts of ubiquitous and regional nonsynonymous mutations, respectively. Estimated TCR-seq coverage of tumor T cells was only around 7.2% for alpha chains and about 13% for beta chains. A correlation was observed between the number of expanded intratumoral alpha and beta TCRs and the tumor nonsynonymous mutation count.

Library construction relied on 5' RACE. TCRdb names NextSeq 500 as the instrument used. In the TCR library protocol, a unique molecular identifier was attached to each TCR cDNA molecule so that PCR and sequencing errors could be corrected. Per the original workflow: TCR identification, UMI-based error correction and CDR3 extraction were performed with Decombinator tools. Expanded TCRs were defined as those above a frequency of 2 per 1,000, corresponding to the top 1% of the tumor frequency distribution. Expanded tumor TCRs statistically deemed absent (corrected P<0.05) from at least one tumor region were classed as regional, and all other expanded tumor TCRs were classed as ubiquitous. Renyi diversity was calculated using the R vegan package after each repertoire was subsampled 100 times to 5,000 TCRs. CDR3 similarity networks were built from amino acid triplet string-kernel similarity, with CDR3s being connected when pairwise similarity was above 0.82. TCRdb trimmed the raw reads at Q25, called clones with MiXCR and kept productive beta chains. Rows with one shared CDR3 protein collapse into an entry with the most common genes and DNA. None of the V and J calls come from the authors' own analysis; TCRdb made them. The sample contains roughly 6,300 distinct CDR3 sequences, 1% to 1.5% of them found a single time. The ten largest clones take up about 9.5% of the sample.

This TCR derives from a male donor with early-stage non-small cell lung cancer. The specimen was lung tumor tissue, collected at surgery. The sequence links TRBV7-9 to TRBJ2-1; there is no confident call for the D gene. The CDR3 region: CASSPRLVSYNEQFF. DNA sequence: TGTGCCAGCAGCCCCAGACTGGTCTCCTACAATGAGCAGTTCTTC. Here the CDR3 is joined to the reference TRBV7-9 and TRBJ2-1 genes, and the full variable domain is: DTGVSQNPRHKITKRGQNVTFRCDPISEHNRLYWYRQTLGQGPEFLTYFQNEAQLEKSRLLSDRFSAERPKGSFSTLEIQRTEQGDSAMYLCASSPRLVSYNEQFFGPGTRLTVL.